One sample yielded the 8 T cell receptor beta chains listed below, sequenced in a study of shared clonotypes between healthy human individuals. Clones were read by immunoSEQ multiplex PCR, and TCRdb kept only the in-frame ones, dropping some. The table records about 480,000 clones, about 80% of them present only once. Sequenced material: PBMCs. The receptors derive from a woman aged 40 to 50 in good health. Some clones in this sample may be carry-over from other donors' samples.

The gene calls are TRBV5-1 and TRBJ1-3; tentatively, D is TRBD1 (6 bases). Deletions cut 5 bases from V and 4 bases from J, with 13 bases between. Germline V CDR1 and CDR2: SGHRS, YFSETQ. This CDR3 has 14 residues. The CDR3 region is CASSFTGYGNTIYF. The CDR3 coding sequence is TGCGCCAGCAGTTTTACAGGGTACGGAAACACCATATATTTT.

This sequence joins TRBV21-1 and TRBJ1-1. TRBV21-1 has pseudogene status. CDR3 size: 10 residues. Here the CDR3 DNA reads TGTGCCAGGTCGCGCATGAGGGCTTTCTTT. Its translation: CARSRMRAFF.

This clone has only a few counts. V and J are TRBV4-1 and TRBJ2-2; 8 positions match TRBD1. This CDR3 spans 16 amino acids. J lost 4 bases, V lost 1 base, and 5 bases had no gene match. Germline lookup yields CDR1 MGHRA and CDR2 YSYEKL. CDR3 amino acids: CASSQVPGGVTGELFF. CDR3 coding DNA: TGCGCCAGCAGCCAAGTCCCAGGGGGCGTCACCGGGGAGCTGTTTTTT.

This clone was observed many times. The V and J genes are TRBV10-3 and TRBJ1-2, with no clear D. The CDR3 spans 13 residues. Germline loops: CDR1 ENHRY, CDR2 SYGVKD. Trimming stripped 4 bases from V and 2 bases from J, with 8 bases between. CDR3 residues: CAISADPNYGYTF. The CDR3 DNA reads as TGTGCCATCAGTGCAGACCCCAACTATGGCTACACCTTC.

The CDR3 is CASSFADLGQKETQYF. DNA of the CDR3: TGCGCCAGCAGCTTTGCCGACCTGGGACAGAAAGAGACCCAGTACTTC. The V and J genes are TRBV5-1 and TRBJ2-5; 7 bases line up with TRBD1. CDR3 length: 16 amino acids. Germline lookup yields CDR1 SGHRS and CDR2 YFSETQ. V shed 2 bases, J shed 3 bases, and the junction held 10 bases outside the gene matches.

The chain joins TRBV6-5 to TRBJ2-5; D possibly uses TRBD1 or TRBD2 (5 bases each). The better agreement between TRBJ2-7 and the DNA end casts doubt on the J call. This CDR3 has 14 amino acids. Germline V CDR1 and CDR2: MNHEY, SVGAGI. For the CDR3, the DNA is TGTGCCAGCAGTTTTCGGGGCCCCACCTACGAGCAGTACTTC. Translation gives CASSFRGPTYEQYF.

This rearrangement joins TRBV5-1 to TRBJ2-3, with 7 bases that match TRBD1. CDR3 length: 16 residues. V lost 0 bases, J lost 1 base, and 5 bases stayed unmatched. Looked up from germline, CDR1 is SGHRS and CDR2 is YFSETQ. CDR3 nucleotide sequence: TGCGCCAGCAGCTTGGTGAGGGACAGCGGCACAGATACGCAGTATTTT. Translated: CASSLVRDSGTDTQYF.

CDR3 in amino acids: CASSYGRGTDTQYF. The CDR3 DNA reads as TGTGCCAGCAGTTACGGGAGGGGTACAGATACGCAGTATTTT. V is TRBV6-6 and J is TRBJ2-3; TRBD2 aligns across 7 bases. This CDR3 has 14 residues. Germline trimming cut 2 bases from V and 3 bases from J; bases unmatched to any gene: 2. CDR1 and CDR2 (germline): MNHNY, SVGAGI (reference sequence).